Presented here are 27 T cell receptor beta chains from one specimen sequenced in a study of control samples from healthy donors and cancer patients. The method was immunoSEQ multiplex PCR; TCRdb's version includes in-frame clones alone and lacks a portion of them. This sample has about 120,000 clones, with around 89% found just once. Specimen: blood. These TCRs come from a middle-aged man in good health.

V gene TRBV12-3 or TRBV12-4 combines with J gene TRBJ1-4; 9 bases are shared with TRBD1. V was pared by 3 bases and J by 15 bases, with 5 bases of the junction left unmatched. The length of the CDR3 is 12 residues. For the CDR3, the DNA is TGTGCCAGCAGTTTGGCCGGGACAGGGTTGTTTTTT. This encodes CASSLAGTGLFF.

In this sample, this clone turned up a few times. The rearrangement joins TRBV3-1 (or the pseudogene TRBV3-2) to TRBJ1-6; no definite D call. The V gene lost 4 bases and the J gene lost 8 bases, with 9 bases spanning the gap. The CDR3 length is 13 residues. From germline, CDR1 is LGHDT and CDR2 YNNKEL (reference sequence). DNA of the CDR3: TGTGCCAGCAGCCCCTCCGCCGATTCACCCCTCCACTTT. Translating gives CASSPSADSPLHF.

The genes are TRBV5-4 and TRBJ1-2, with 7 bases lining up with TRBD1. The CDR3 totals 14 residues. The germline gives CDR1 SGHNT, CDR2 YYREEE (reference sequence). Trimming took 5 bases from V and 4 from J; bases not matched to a gene: 8. CDR3 loop: CASRDSTGPYGYTF. CDR3 in DNA: TGTGCCAGCAGAGATTCGACAGGGCCCTATGGCTACACCTTC.

This clone was observed once. This chain joins TRBV5-4 and TRBJ2-5, with 7 bases identical to TRBD1. The CDR3 length is 15 residues. The germline V gene encodes CDR1 SGHNT and CDR2 YYREEE (reference sequence). V trimming: 4 bases; J trimming: 5 bases; junction bases outside the gene matches: 11. The chain's CDR3 is CASSPTTGIGETQYF. In DNA, the CDR3 is TGTGCCAGCAGCCCGACGACAGGGATAGGCGAGACCCAGTACTTC.

The DNA of the CDR3 is TGTGCCAGCAGTTTGTGGCAGGGACAGGGCTACACCTTC. This sequence encodes CASSLWQGQGYTF. The chain carries TRBV12-3 or TRBV12-4 and TRBJ1-2, with 7 bases fitting TRBD1. The CDR3 has 13 residues. Trimming at V came to 3 bases and at J to 8 bases, leaving 6 bases not matched to a gene.

J is TRBJ2-5 and V is TRBV7-3; D remains unclear. The CDR3 covers 13 residues. Germline CDR1 reads SGHTA; CDR2 reads FQGTGA. V was clipped by 4 bases and J by 0 bases, with 6 bases between them. The DNA of the CDR3 is TGTGCCAGCAGCTCAACGTACCAAGAGACCCAGTACTTC. Protein product: CASSSTYQETQYF.

This chain uses TRBV11-3 with TRBJ1-2, with 8 bases lining up with TRBD1. Germline V lookup: CDR1 SGHNT, CDR2 YENEEA. V was pared by 2 bases and J by 2 bases, with 10 bases of the junction left unmatched. The length of the CDR3 is 17 residues. CDR3: CASSLSFGNRGNYGYTF. The DNA of the CDR3 is TGTGCCAGCAGCTTAAGCTTTGGGAACAGGGGGAACTATGGCTACACCTTC.

V gene TRBV3-1 (or the pseudogene TRBV3-2) combines with J gene TRBJ2-3, with D possibly called TRBD1 or TRBD2 (5 bases each). The CDR3 covers 14 residues. Trimming removed 4 bases from V and 5 bases from J, with 13 bases in between. Germline V gene data show CDR1 as LGHDT and CDR2 as YNNKEL (reference sequence). The CDR3 DNA reads TGTGCCAGCAGCCCCTCTCTTGGGGGAGATACGCAGTATTTT. Its protein is CASSPSLGGDTQYF.

Remarks on this clone: Other nucleotide sequences from this sample produce the same CDR3. The rearrangement uses TRBV20-1 and TRBJ1-2; D ambiguous. The V gene's germline CDR1 is DFQATT and CDR2 SNEGSKA (reference sequence). The CDR3 length is 11 residues. Deletions cut 6 bases from V and 8 bases from J, with 13 bases between. CDR3 bases: TGCAGTGCCTCCCGGGCTGGAGGCTACACCTTC. Translated: CSASRAGGYTF.

This clone has only one observation. The rearrangement joins TRBV4-2 to TRBJ1-1, with D possibly matching TRBD1 (5 bases). The V gene's germline CDR1 is LGHNA and CDR2 YNFKEQ. The CDR3 is 15 residues long. Trimming removed 3 bases from V and 6 bases from J, with 17 bases in between. CDR3 nucleotides: TGTGCCAGCAGCCATAGGGGCGAGTTGACACCTGAAGCTTTCTTT. This sequence encodes CASSHRGELTPEAFF.

The V call is TRBV24-1, the J call TRBJ2-3; 7 positions match TRBD2. The CDR3 runs 15 residues. Per the germline V gene, CDR1 is KGHDR and CDR2 is SFDVKD. Losses at the gene ends were 0 bases for V and 4 bases for J; bases not matched to a gene: 3. CDR3: CATSDLGGGADTQYF. CDR3 DNA sequence: TGTGCCACCAGTGATTTGGGCGGGGGTGCAGATACGCAGTATTTT.

This clone was detected a few times. The chain couples TRBV9 to TRBJ2-2; 7 nucleotides align to TRBD1. The CDR3 is 13 residues long. Germline V CDR1 and CDR2: SGDLS, YYNGEE. V lost 2 bases, J lost 7 bases, and 2 bases stayed unmatched. The CDR3 coding sequence is TGTGCCAGCAGCGTTCGGGACAGCGGGGAGCTGTTTTTT. It is translated as CASSVRDSGELFF.

This sequence joins TRBV14 and TRBJ2-3; a weak D match, TRBD1 (5 bases). Germline CDR1 SGHDN, CDR2 FVKESK. CDR3 length: 14 residues. V was trimmed by 5 bases and J by 2 bases, leaving 11 bases between them. Here the CDR3 DNA reads TGTGCCAGCAGCAGACAGCTACTCACAGATACGCAGTATTTT. Translated, it gives CASSRQLLTDTQYF.

The rearrangement joins TRBV6-1 to TRBJ1-1; D uncertain. This CDR3 region has 12 residues. V was cut by 1 base and J by 10 bases, with 10 bases left in between. The V gene's germline CDR1 is MNHNS and CDR2 SASEGT. The CDR3, as DNA: TGTGCCAGCAGTGAAGTGTTAGGAAGAGCTTTCTTT. This translates into CASSEVLGRAFF.

The rearrangement joins TRBV4-3 to TRBJ1-6; tentative D call: TRBD1 (6 bases). The CDR3 contains 17 residues. Trimming shortened V by 2 bases and J by 0 bases, and 11 bases separated the two germline ends. CDR1 and CDR2 from the germline V gene are LGHNA and YSLEER. CDR3 bases: TGCGCCAGCAGCCAAAGGACAGCCAGCTCCTATAATTCACCCCTCCACTTT. Encoded protein: CASSQRTASSYNSPLHF.

The chain links TRBV30 to TRBJ1-2; D uncertain. The CDR3 extends over 12 amino acids. Germline V CDR1 and CDR2: GTSNPN, SVGIG (reference sequence). V lost 3 bases and J 8 bases, leaving 13 bases between the germline ends. CDR3 sequence reads: CAWRLQKEGYTF. The CDR3, as DNA: TGTGCCTGGAGGCTCCAGAAGGAGGGCTACACCTTC.

This clone was observed a single time. The V gene is TRBV19, the J gene TRBJ2-1, with 9 positions matching TRBD2. This CDR3 contains 17 residues. V lost 10 bases to trimming and J lost 0 bases; unmatched junction nucleotides: 13. In germline, CDR1 is LNHDA, CDR2 SQIVND (reference sequence). The CDR3: CATAPLSGGSSYNEQFF. CDR3 nucleotide sequence: TGTGCCACCGCACCCTTAAGCGGGGGGAGCTCCTACAATGAGCAGTTCTTC.

This clone has a single count. The V gene is TRBV7-2, the J gene TRBJ2-5; 8 bases fit TRBD2. The J segment lost 5 bases and the V segment lost 2 bases, leaving 7 bases of the junction unmatched. The CDR3 covers 15 residues. The germline V gene has CDR1 SGHTA and CDR2 FQGNSA. The CDR3 spells CASSLIGGAVETQYF. The CDR3 DNA sequence: TGTGCCAGCAGCTTAATCGGGGGGGCTGTTGAGACCCAGTACTTC.

To note about this clone: The same CDR3 also results from other DNA sequences found in this sample. This rearrangement joins TRBV27 to TRBJ1-3, with a tentative D call TRBD1 (6 bases). Per germline, CDR1 MNHEY and CDR2 SMNVEV (reference sequence). This CDR3 contains 15 residues. V was shortened by 3 bases and J by 4 bases, with 13 bases between the two germline ends. The CDR3: CASSFRGGAGNTIYF. DNA of the CDR3: TGTGCCAGCAGTTTCCGGGGGGGGGCGGGAAACACCATATATTTT.

A single count supports this clone. The sample contains more than one DNA sequence encoding this CDR3. This rearrangement joins TRBV5-1 to TRBJ2-1; unclear D gene. CDR1 is SGHRS, CDR2 YFSETQ, per germline. V was shortened by 0 bases and J by 2 bases, with 9 bases between the two germline ends. The CDR3 runs 15 residues. The CDR3 region has the DNA TGCGCCAGCAGCTTGGAAGGGAACCCCTACAATGAGCAGTTCTTC. It codes for CASSLEGNPYNEQFF. The full variable domain, with the rest looked up from reference TRBV5-1 and TRBJ2-1, is KAGVTQTPRYLIKTRGQQVTLSCSPISGHRSVSWYQQTPGQGLQFLFEYFSETQRNKGNFPGRFSGRQFSNSRSEMNVSTLELGDSALYLCASSLEGNPYNEQFFGPGTRLTVL.

V is TRBV7-2 and J is TRBJ1-2; D unclear. Germline V gives CDR1 SGHTA, CDR2 FQGNSA. The V end was cut by 4 bases, the J end by 8 bases, with 23 bases between. The CDR3 consists of 16 residues. CDR3 DNA: TGTGCCAGCAGCTATTGGACCCCTGAGAGGAGAGTAGGCTACACCTTC. This codes for CASSYWTPERRVGYTF.

The rearrangement links TRBV9 to TRBJ2-7; 13 nucleotides match TRBD2. The CDR3 runs to 16 residues. Trimming at V came to 0 bases and at J to 4 bases, leaving 4 bases not matched to a gene. Germline CDR1 and CDR2: SGDLS and YYNGEE. CDR3 coding DNA: TGTGCCAGCAGCGTAGGACTAGCGGGGGGTATGTACGAGCAGTACTTC. It yields the protein CASSVGLAGGMYEQYF.

The chain links TRBV5-8 to TRBJ2-5; TRBD1 is a possible D gene (5 bases). V lost 4 bases to trimming and J lost 7 bases, with 17 bases between them. The CDR3 covers 14 residues. Germline V lookup: CDR1 SGHTS, CDR2 YDEGEE. The CDR3 sequence: CASSGPAGLGTQYF. Written as DNA, the CDR3 is TGTGCCAGCAGCGGGCCGGCAGGGTTGGGGACCCAGTACTTC.

The chain employs TRBV28 and TRBJ1-3; no definite D call. The germline gives CDR1 MDHEN, CDR2 SYDVKM. The CDR3 runs 16 residues. V lost 6 bases to trimming and J lost 3 bases, with 18 bases between them. The DNA for the CDR3 is TGTGCCAGCAGGCCAACGGTGGTGACCGGTGGAAACACCATATATTTT. This sequence encodes CASRPTVVTGGNTIYF.

V usage is TRBV6-1 and J usage is TRBJ2-1; D remains unclear. CDR1 is MNHNS and CDR2 is SASEGT in the germline V gene. CDR3 length: 17 amino acids. V gave up 4 bases and J gave up 0 bases, with 16 bases separating them. The CDR3 DNA is TGTGCCAGCAGTGTGGGTTTTTCCCCGAACTCCTACAATGAGCAGTTCTTC. Residues: CASSVGFSPNSYNEQFF.

The chain links TRBV12-3 or TRBV12-4 to TRBJ1-3, with D maybe TRBD1 (6 bases). The V and J ends lost 6 bases and 8 bases respectively, with 11 bases between them. This CDR3 region has 12 residues. The CDR3 nucleotides are TGTGCCAGCAGCCTAGGGGGGCACACCATATATTTT. It yields the protein CASSLGGHTIYF.

DNA for the CDR3: TGTGCCAGCAGCCAACGGACAGTCACTGAAGCTTTCTTT. Encoded protein: CASSQRTVTEAFF. This chain connects TRBV14 to TRBJ1-1, with a tentative D call TRBD1 (6 bases). V was shortened by 2 bases and J by 4 bases, with 8 bases between the two germline ends. This CDR3 contains 13 residues. CDR1 and CDR2 from the germline V gene are SGHDN and FVKESK.